The 25 T cell receptor beta chains below all came from one sample that was sequenced in a study of T cells in Graves' hyperthyroidism and ophthalmopathy. The source material, RNA transcripts, was used to amplify TCR beta CDR3 regions. A first-round RT-PCR of the TCR CDR3 used the HTBI primer set. One entry per CDR3 protein, called by TCRdb with MiXCR from the multiplex PCR reads. The sample lists 250,000 or so distinct CDR3 sequences, 13% to 15% occurring once. Input material: blood. Every receptor here comes from a woman between 35 and 50 years old with Graves' hyperthyroidism that later progressed to Graves' ophthalmopathy.

This clonotype occurred many times. V usage is TRBV3-1 and J usage is TRBJ2-1; 7 positions agree with TRBD1. The CDR3 is 16 amino acids. Germline V gene sequence: CDR1 LGHDT, CDR2 YNNKEL (reference sequence). The V and J ends lost 3 bases and 7 bases, in that order; junction bases with no gene match: 12. The CDR3 here is CASSHRGQGVLNEQFF. CDR3 sequence (DNA): TGTGCCAGCAGCCATCGTGGCCAGGGGGTGCTAAATGAGCAGTTCTTC.

This clonotype came up many times. The chain is built from TRBV5-1 and TRBJ2-5, with TRBD1 matching 7 bases. The CDR3 consists of 15 residues. CDR1 is SGHRS and CDR2 is YFSETQ in the germline V gene. V was pared by 0 bases and J by 5 bases, with 7 bases of the junction left unmatched. CDR3 DNA sequence: TGCGCCAGCAGCTTGGGACAGGGATTATGGGAGACCCAGTACTTC. Translated, it gives CASSLGQGLWETQYF.

The genes are TRBV30 and TRBJ2-6; D gene unclear. Trimming cost V 2 bases and J 0 bases, with 8 bases left between them. Germline assignment: CDR1 GTSNPN and CDR2 SVGIG (reference sequence). The CDR3 spans 15 residues. The chain's CDR3 is CAWSLTSSGANVLTF. The DNA for the CDR3 is TGTGCCTGGAGTTTGACAAGCTCTGGGGCCAACGTCCTGACTTTC.

This clonotype was picked up many times. The rearrangement joins TRBV6-6 to TRBJ1-6, with D possibly being TRBD1 (5 bases). Germline V gene lookup returns CDR1 MNHNY and CDR2 SVGAGI (reference sequence). V was clipped by 2 bases and J by 0 bases, with 14 bases between them. This CDR3 is built from 18 residues. Here the CDR3 reads CASSYDTRGYSYNSPLHF. The DNA for the CDR3 is TGTGCCAGCAGTTACGACACAAGGGGATACTCCTATAATTCACCCCTCCACTTT.

This clonotype was counted at least ten times. J is TRBJ1-1 and V is TRBV25-1; tentative D call: TRBD1 (5 bases). The germline V gene has CDR1 MGHDK and CDR2 SYGVNS. V lost 4 bases and J lost 1, with 13 bases in between. CDR3 length: 15 amino acids. The CDR3 sequence: CASSVSPGPNTEAFF. Written as DNA, the CDR3 is TGTGCCAGCAGTGTGTCGCCAGGGCCGAACACTGAAGCTTTCTTT.

This clonotype was detected many times. V and J are TRBV28 and TRBJ1-2; 8 bases match TRBD1. With V trimmed by 1 base and J by 7 bases, 2 bases remained unmatched. The CDR3 extends over 13 amino acids. In germline, CDR1 is MDHEN, CDR2 SYDVKM. The CDR3 is CASSLSGGRGYTF. CDR3 sequence (DNA): TGTGCCAGCAGTTTATCAGGGGGCCGTGGCTACACCTTC.

The V and J genes are TRBV20-1 and TRBJ1-2; TRBD1 aligns across 7 bases. The CDR3 is made up of 16 amino acids. Trimming at V came to 6 bases and at J to 6 bases, leaving 19 bases not matched to a gene. CDR1 is DFQATT and CDR2 is SNEGSKA in the germline V gene (reference sequence). CDR3 residues: CSAPLGAHRGRDGYTF. In DNA, the CDR3 is TGCAGTGCCCCACTAGGTGCACACAGGGGTAGAGATGGCTACACCTTC.

This clonotype was seen many times. The chain employs TRBV3-1 and TRBJ2-3; possible D gene TRBD2, 6 bases. Trimming shortened V by 0 bases and J by 10 bases, and 11 bases separated the two germline ends. This CDR3 is built from 13 residues. Germline CDR1 LGHDT, CDR2 YNNKEL (reference sequence). The CDR3, as DNA: TGTGCCAGCAGCCAAGATCCGGGAGCGGCGCAGTATTTT. Its translation is CASSQDPGAAQYF.

This clonotype came up many times. The V and J genes are TRBV11-1 and TRBJ2-5; D call uncertain. The CDR3 length is 16 residues. Trimming removed 1 base from V and 4 bases from J, with 16 bases in between. Germline V gene data show CDR1 as SGHAT and CDR2 as FQDESV (reference sequence). The CDR3 coding sequence is TGTGCCAGCAGCTTAGGAGTGGGCAGTATAGGAGAGACCCAGTACTTC. This translates into CASSLGVGSIGETQYF. Full variable domain (remainder filled in from reference TRBV11-1 and TRBJ2-5): EAEVAQSPRYKITEKSQAVAFWCDPISGHATLYWYRQILGQGPELLVQFQDESVVDDSQLPKDRFSAERLKGVDSTLKIQPAELGDSAMYLCASSLGVGSIGETQYFGPGTRLLVL.

This clonotype was seen many times. The V gene is TRBV28, the J gene TRBJ2-5; TRBD1 matches 7 bases. In germline, CDR1 is MDHEN, CDR2 SYDVKM. The CDR3 totals 16 residues. V shed 5 bases, J shed 6 bases, and the junction held 15 bases outside the gene matches. The CDR3 is CASSPWAEGAVKTQYF. CDR3 nucleotides: TGTGCCAGCAGTCCATGGGCTGAGGGGGCGGTCAAGACCCAGTACTTC.

This clonotype came up many times. The V call is TRBV28, the J call TRBJ2-1; TRBD2 matches at 12 bases. The CDR3 is 15 amino acids. The V and J ends lost 5 bases and 6 bases, in that order; junction bases with no gene match: 5. Germline V gene lookup returns CDR1 MDHEN and CDR2 SYDVKM. The CDR3 spells CASSPSGRASNEQFF. The DNA for the CDR3 is TGTGCCAGCAGTCCTAGCGGGAGGGCGTCCAATGAGCAGTTCTTC.

This clonotype came up many times. V gene TRBV7-8 combines with J gene TRBJ1-2, with D possibly matching TRBD1 (5 bases). Germline CDR1 SGHVS, CDR2 FQNEAQ. The length of the CDR3 is 14 residues. The germline V and J ends were trimmed by 4 bases and 2 bases, with 11 bases remaining between them. The CDR3 DNA follows: TGTGCCAGCAGCTCCCTGGCAGGGAACTATGGCTACACCTTC. Translated, it gives CASSSLAGNYGYTF.

Only a few counts were recorded for this clonotype. The J gene is TRBJ2-2, the V gene TRBV18, with D unresolved. Germline CDR1 KGHSH, CDR2 LQKENI. The CDR3 runs to 14 residues. Trimming took off 5 bases at V and 6 bases at J, with 13 bases between the two ends. The CDR3 nucleotides are TGTGCCAGCTCAGCCCGGGCCCAGGCCGGGGAGCTGTTTTTT. Protein: CASSARAQAGELFF.

This clonotype was counted at least ten times. The chain recombines TRBV24-1 with TRBJ2-3; D remains unclear. There are 13 residues in the CDR3. Trimming pared 2 bases from V and 1 base from J, leaving 3 bases between. Per the germline V gene, CDR1 is KGHDR and CDR2 is SFDVKD. The CDR3 is CATSDSRTDTQYF. DNA of the CDR3: TGTGCCACCAGTGATTCGCGCACAGATACGCAGTATTTT.

This rearrangement joins TRBV4-2 to TRBJ2-3; D unclear. The CDR3 loop spans 15 amino acids. The germline gives CDR1 LGHNA, CDR2 YNFKEQ. Trimming stripped 0 bases from V and 2 bases from J, with 9 bases between. The CDR3 loop is CASSQERIFTDTQYF. The CDR3 nucleotides are TGTGCCAGCAGCCAAGAAAGGATCTTCACAGATACGCAGTATTTT.

This clonotype came up many times. This chain connects TRBV12-3 or TRBV12-4 to TRBJ2-5; D unclear. The CDR3 runs to 13 residues. Trimming shortened V by 6 bases and J by 5 bases, and 13 bases separated the two germline ends. The chain's CDR3 is CASRRPAQETQYF. As DNA, the CDR3 is TGTGCCAGCAGGCGCCCAGCCCAGGAGACCCAGTACTTC.

This clonotype appeared many times. The chain uses TRBV18 and TRBJ1-1; TRBD1 matches 7 bases. The V segment lost 1 base and the J segment 4 bases; nucleotides outside the gene matches: 15. The CDR3 is 18 amino acids. Germline CDR1 and CDR2: KGHSH and LQKENI. CDR3 sequence: CASSPQRQGGNVVTEAFF. The DNA of the CDR3 is TGTGCCAGCTCACCACAGCGACAGGGTGGGAATGTGGTCACTGAAGCTTTCTTT.

The chain joins TRBV11-2 to TRBJ2-5; no definite D call. Germline V gene data show CDR1 as SGHAT and CDR2 as FQNNGV. CDR3 size: 13 residues. V lost 3 bases to trimming and J lost 5 bases, with 10 bases between them. The CDR3 sequence is CASSLDLRETQYF. The CDR3 DNA follows: TGTGCCAGCAGCTTGGACCTCCGGGAGACCCAGTACTTC.

This clonotype was observed many times. The chain links TRBV6-2 or TRBV6-3 to TRBJ2-1; D is possibly TRBD2 (6 bases). The V gene lost 2 bases and the J gene lost 4 bases, with 9 bases spanning the gap. Germline-derived CDR1 and CDR2 are MNHEY and SVGEGT. This CDR3 is built from 14 residues. The CDR3 reads CASSYGTGYNEQFF. CDR3 nucleotides: TGTGCCAGCAGTTACGGGACTGGTTACAATGAGCAGTTCTTC.

The genes are TRBV19 and TRBJ1-1; D may be TRBD1 (5 bases). The germline V gene has CDR1 LNHDA and CDR2 SQIVND (reference sequence). V was trimmed by 5 bases and J by 11 bases, leaving 18 bases between them. This CDR3 region has 13 residues. The CDR3 nucleotides are TGTGCCAGTAGTCCGACAGATTCTCAGGCGGCTTTCTTT. Residues: CASSPTDSQAAFF.

This clonotype was seen more than once but under ten times. The rearrangement joins TRBV6-5 to TRBJ2-7, with 11 bases aligning to TRBD2. CDR1 MNHEY and CDR2 SVGAGI come from the germline V gene. The CDR3 loop spans 15 amino acids. V shed 4 bases, J shed 2 bases, and the junction held 4 bases outside the gene matches. This CDR3 reads CASSSPGLAAYEQYF. The CDR3 DNA is TGTGCCAGCAGTTCCCCGGGACTAGCGGCCTACGAGCAGTACTTC.

In its sample, this clonotype was seen many times. The chain has TRBV7-8 and TRBJ2-1; tentatively, D is TRBD2 (5 bases). The CDR3 totals 15 residues. CDR1 is SGHVS, CDR2 FQNEAQ, per germline. V lost 5 bases and J 1 base, leaving 12 bases between the germline ends. The CDR3 is CASSRTPGSYNEQFF. The CDR3 DNA follows: TGTGCCAGCAGCCGGACTCCGGGGTCCTACAATGAGCAGTTCTTC.

V gene TRBV5-1 combines with J gene TRBJ2-7; 8 bases are a match to TRBD1. The trim removed 4 bases at V and 0 bases at J, leaving 6 bases unmatched. The CDR3 sequence is 15 residues long. The germline V gene has CDR1 SGHRS and CDR2 YFSETQ. This CDR3 reads CASSEGQEFSYEQYF. In DNA, the CDR3 is TGCGCCAGCAGCGAGGGACAGGAGTTCTCCTACGAGCAGTACTTC.

This rearrangement joins TRBV12-3 or TRBV12-4 to TRBJ2-5; 7 nucleotides agree with TRBD2. The CDR3 covers 14 residues. Germline trimming cut 6 bases from V and 3 bases from J; bases unmatched to any gene: 7. The CDR3 coding sequence is TGTGCCAGCAGCCGTAGCGGGCCGAAAGAGACCCAGTACTTC. Translated: CASSRSGPKETQYF.

This clonotype was seen a few times. The chain combines TRBV28 with TRBJ2-7; 7 nucleotides line up with TRBD2. This CDR3 spans 16 amino acids. Germline CDR1 MDHEN, CDR2 SYDVKM. Trimming removed 3 bases from V and 0 bases from J; junction bases left unmatched: 8. The DNA of the CDR3 is TGTGCCAGCAGTTTGATCAGCGGGAAGAGCTCCTACGAGCAGTACTTC. This sequence encodes CASSLISGKSSYEQYF.